This paragraph covers one T cell receptor (beta chain) sequence. Its target antigen remains unknown. No per-base quality is available; no much larger clone lies one base away. These data are taken from a study of T-cell memory formation after mild COVID-19 (dated by TCRdb to the early 2020s). For the wider study: TCR sequence clusters from the two donors were largely donor specific. The cohort was made up of two young adult volunteers, one female and one male, who were previously healthy. In a couple of donors, T-cell clones that expanded and contracted after mild COVID-19 were tracked by sequencing TCRalpha and TCRbeta repertoires over time.

The germline V gene gives CDR1 as MGHDK and CDR2 as SYGVNS. The CDR3 starts with the cysteine, ends with the phenylalanine, and has 12 residues. CDR3 DNA only is kept here, 36 bases in frame from base 1. Trimming at the junction amounts to 7 bases on V and 5 bases on J, and the germline ends lie 12 bases apart. Ficoll-Paque density gradient centrifugation was used to isolate PBMCs. General study outcomes and caveats: Some responding clones were detected in pre-infection memory, which suggested that pre-existing cross-reactive memory T cells had joined the SARS-CoV-2 response. Clones that contracted from day 15 to 85 showed balanced CD4/CD8 phenotypes, whereas a second wave of clones that expanded from day 15 to 37 leaned towards CD4+. The study covered only two mild cases, and larger cohorts including severe cases with pre-infection samples were considered necessary. SARS-CoV-2 specificity was not confirmed for the second-wave clones peaking on day 37. Contracting CD4+ clones appeared mostly in the CM and EM memory subsets, whereas CD8+ clones were enriched in EMRA.

The sequencer was an Illumina NovaSeq 6000. TCRalpha and TCRbeta cDNA libraries were constructed by 5'RACE with constant-segment primers, with sample barcodes and unique molecular identifiers being introduced. RNA was extracted from every sample with Trizol reagent. Libraries were amplified in two PCR steps, with a second sample barcode and Illumina TruSeq adapters added in the second step. Libraries were sequenced on an Illumina NovaSeq with 2 x 150 bp paired-end reads. The source study handled its data this way. With migec v1.2.7, reads were demultiplexed and then collapsed into UMI-guided consensus sequences. Using mixcr v2.1.11, UMI consensuses were aligned to TRA and TRB V and J templates and then assembled into clonotypes. Expanded or contracted clonotypes were those called significant by both edgeR and NoisET, with noise models trained on biological replicates. For edgeR calls, the thresholds were a false discovery rate-adjusted p below 0.01 and a log2 fold-change of 1. As an exploratory analysis of dynamics, max-normalized trajectories of the 1000 most abundant clonotypes were examined with PCA combined with hierarchical clustering. Separately sequenced CD4+ and CD8+ repertoires were used to assign a CD4 or CD8 phenotype to each responding clone. TCRdb trimmed public reads at Q25 via fastp, called clones via MiXCR and kept in-frame beta chains. Rows with a matching CDR3 protein are joined into one entry that keeps the most common DNA and genes. The V and J calls reflect TCRdb's pipeline rather than the authors' work. The sample table records about 270,000 distinct CDR3 sequences; just over 15% of these occur just once. The ten largest clones add up to around 2% of the sample.

The chain is made from TRBV25-1 and TRBJ2-7; the D gene is perhaps TRBD1, on 6 matching bases. This receptor was obtained from an adult woman who had mild COVID-19 (a few samples of this study predate the infection). The sample titles of this study are shuffled in the database, so cell type and time point are left out; the donor was told from shared clones. Sequenced input: PBMCs or a T cell subset sorted from them (not recorded which). The CDR3 protein: CASNRDFHEQYF. The nucleotide sequence is TGTGCCAGCAACAGGGATTTCCACGAGCAGTACTTC.